The rows below give T cell receptor beta chains drawn from one sample of a study of T cell responses to AZD1222 COVID-19 vaccine. Sequencing used immunoSEQ multiplex PCR; TCRdb keeps in-frame clones, though not all of them. The sample yields 100,000 to 130,000 clones, about nine tenths seen once. Sequencing used peripheral blood, obtained on day 0 of AZD1222 vaccination. Every receptor here comes from an adult in good health. The CDR3 runs from the conserved cysteine through the conserved F or W. A D gene is named only where the DNA matches it firmly. Size is omitted from some rows. Given values are once, few, many or a class for expanded clones.

d_gene,len,j_gene,abundance,v_gene,CDR3aa,CDR3nt
NA,13,TRBJ1-2,NA,TRBV6-5,CASSPQGRGGYTF,TGTGCCAGCAGTCCACAGGGAAGAGGTGGCTACACCTTC
NA,13,TRBJ1-2,NA,TRBV29-1,CSVEAGAWDGYTF,TGCAGCGTTGAGGCAGGGGCGTGGGATGGCTACACCTTC
NA,16,TRBJ2-1,NA,TRBV14,CASSQDPIPSYNEQFF,TGTGCCAGCAGCCAAGATCCGATACCCTCGTACAATGAGCAGTTCTTC
NA,17,TRBJ1-2,once,TRBV5-1,CASSLGIGQPDNYGYTF,TGCGCCAGCAGCTTGGGGATCGGACAGCCTGATAACTATGGCTACACCTTC
NA,15,TRBJ2-1,NA,TRBV25-1,CASSARGRESNEQFF,TGTGCCAGCAGTGCCCGGGGCAGGGAATCCAATGAGCAGTTCTTC
NA,14,TRBJ1-2,NA,TRBV3-1/TRBV3-2,CASSPRQINYGYTF,TGTGCCAGCAGCCCCCGACAGATTAACTATGGCTACACCTTC
NA,11,TRBJ2-7,NA,TRBV18,CASSPGSEQYF,TGTGCCAGCTCACCAGGCTCCGAGCAGTACTTC
NA,13,TRBJ1-1,NA,TRBV27,CASSSGGQTEAFF,TGTGCCAGCAGTTCGGGGGGGCAGACTGAAGCTTTCTTT
NA,16,TRBJ1-2,NA,TRBV9,CASSVGGTLNNYGYTF,TGTGCCAGCAGCGTCGGTGGGACTCTGAACAACTATGGCTACACCTTC
TRBD1,15,TRBJ1-5,NA,TRBV4-1,CASSARDSSFMPQHF,TGCGCCAGCAGCGCCCGGGACAGTAGCTTCATGCCCCAGCATTTT
NA,14,TRBJ2-5,few,TRBV27,CASSSSRGWETQYF,TGTGCCAGCAGTTCAAGTCGGGGCTGGGAGACCCAGTACTTC
NA,14,TRBJ2-5,NA,TRBV7-3,CASSSNGGQETQYF,TGTGCCAGCAGCTCAAACGGGGGACAAGAGACCCAGTACTTC
NA,15,TRBJ2-7,NA,TRBV5-6,CASSFPDWLSYEQYF,TGTGCCAGCAGCTTCCCTGACTGGCTCTCCTACGAGCAGTACTTC
NA,13,TRBJ1-4,once,TRBV12-3/TRBV12-4,CASSFGFTEKLFF,TGTGCCAGCAGTTTCGGGTTTACCGAAAAACTGTTTTTT
NA,12,TRBJ1-1,few,TRBV6-5,CASSYRNTEAFF,TGTGCCAGCAGTTACAGAAACACTGAAGCTTTCTTT
TRBD2,21,TRBJ2-4,NA,TRBV3-1/TRBV3-2,CASSQDQPGLAGDLAKNIQYF,TGTGCCAGCAGCCAAGATCAGCCGGGACTAGCGGGGGATCTAGCCAAAAACATTCAGTACTTC
NA,16,TRBJ2-5,NA,TRBV7-2,CASSLNQAERGETQYF,TGTGCCAGCAGCCTCAATCAAGCGGAAAGGGGGGAGACCCAGTACTTC
NA,14,TRBJ1-2,few,TRBV7-2,CASSPGVGLYGYTF,TGTGCCAGCAGCCCGGGGGTCGGGCTCTATGGCTACACCTTC
NA,13,TRBJ1-3,NA,TRBV18,CASSPQKDHTIYF,TGTGCCAGCTCACCACAAAAGGACCACACCATATATTTT
NA,14,TRBJ2-7,NA,TRBV7-9,CASSLGIGSLEQYF,TGTGCCAGCAGCCTGGGGATAGGGTCGCTCGAGCAGTACTTC
NA,12,TRBJ1-1,NA,TRBV7-9,CASSLVSAEAFF,TGTGCCAGCAGCTTAGTGTCGGCTGAAGCTTTCTTT
TRBD2,15,TRBJ2-1,NA,TRBV11-2,CASSQLAGGRNEQFF,TGTGCCAGCAGCCAACTAGCGGGAGGTCGCAATGAGCAGTTCTTC
TRBD1,15,TRBJ2-7,NA,TRBV9,CASSVGGQGSVEQYF,TGTGCCAGCAGCGTAGGAGGACAGGGGTCTGTCGAGCAGTACTTC
NA,13,TRBJ1-1,NA,TRBV19,CASNRAGYTEAFF,TGTGCCAGTAACAGGGCGGGGTACACTGAAGCTTTCTTT
NA,14,TRBJ1-3,NA,TRBV6-6,CASSYFAGGNTIYF,TGTGCCAGCAGTTACTTCGCGGGAGGAAACACCATATATTTT
TRBD1,14,TRBJ1-1,NA,TRBV19,CASSSRGRGTEAFF,TGTGCCAGTAGTTCAAGGGGGCGCGGGACTGAAGCTTTCTTT
NA,15,TRBJ2-5,NA,TRBV4-1,CASPRGSSGAETQYF,TGCGCCAGCCCCCGTGGGAGCTCTGGAGCAGAGACCCAGTACTTC
NA,13,TRBJ1-1,NA,TRBV14,CASSPQENTEAFF,TGTGCCAGCAGTCCACAGGAGAACACTGAAGCTTTCTTT
NA,14,TRBJ2-6,NA,TRBV7-3,CASSSSGGANVLTF,TGTGCCAGCAGCTCTTCCGGAGGGGCCAACGTCCTGACTTTC
TRBD2,13,TRBJ2-1,NA,TRBV30,CAWSISTSGPLFF,TGTGCCTGGAGTATATCTACTAGCGGGCCTCTGTTCTTC
NA,16,TRBJ1-3,NA,TRBV4-2,CASSQGADISGNTIYF,TGTGCCAGCAGCCAAGGGGCGGACATCTCTGGAAACACCATATATTTT
NA,13,TRBJ1-1,few,TRBV27,CASSFRGNTEAFF,TGTGCCAGCAGTTTTCGGGGGAACACTGAAGCTTTCTTT
NA,16,TRBJ1-1,NA,TRBV19,CASGLTGRGMGTEAFF,TGTGCCAGTGGACTAACGGGTAGGGGGATGGGGACTGAAGCTTTCTTT
NA,14,TRBJ1-1,NA,TRBV7-9,CASSLEGVSTEAFF,TGTGCCAGCAGCTTAGAGGGGGTGAGCACTGAAGCTTTCTTT